The clone carrying this T cell receptor beta chain was seen just once. Cohorts were based on clinical histories the participants reported. Two negative PCRs, clearance, or symptom resolution were required of recovered Cohort 3 donors. The data belong to a study of blood T cell repertoires in COVID-19. Overall study context: In each case, the material was cDNA or gDNA derived from T cells, B-cell-depleted T cells, or PBMCs.

V shed 3 bases and J 4 bases; nucleotides not matched to a gene: 5. CDR1 is SGDLS and CDR2 is YYNGEE in the germline V gene. The CDR3 runs to 14 residues. Per the study methods: Cell counts per sample came from amplifying reference gene primers. Sequencing used immunoSEQ multiplex PCR; TCRdb keeps in-frame clones, though not all of them. For V, J and clone size, that table is used; D and trimming come from the DNA. The sample carries approximately 270,000 clones, 86% recorded once. The chain recombines TRBV9 with TRBJ2-3, with 7 positions matching TRBD2. Sequenced: PBMCs or T cells enriched from blood (not recorded which). The TCR sequence derives from a man aged 35 to 55 who had recovered from COVID-19. The CDR3 spells CASSALGGADTQYF. The DNA of the CDR3 is TGTGCCAGCAGCGCCTTGGGAGGGGCAGATACGCAGTATTTT. The full variable domain, rest sourced from reference TRBV9 and TRBJ2-3, is DSGVTQTPKHLITATGQRVTLRCSPRSGDLSVYWYQQSLDQGLQFLIQYYNGEERAKGNILERFSAQQFPDLHSELNLSSLELGDSALYFCASSALGGADTQYFGPGTRLTVL.